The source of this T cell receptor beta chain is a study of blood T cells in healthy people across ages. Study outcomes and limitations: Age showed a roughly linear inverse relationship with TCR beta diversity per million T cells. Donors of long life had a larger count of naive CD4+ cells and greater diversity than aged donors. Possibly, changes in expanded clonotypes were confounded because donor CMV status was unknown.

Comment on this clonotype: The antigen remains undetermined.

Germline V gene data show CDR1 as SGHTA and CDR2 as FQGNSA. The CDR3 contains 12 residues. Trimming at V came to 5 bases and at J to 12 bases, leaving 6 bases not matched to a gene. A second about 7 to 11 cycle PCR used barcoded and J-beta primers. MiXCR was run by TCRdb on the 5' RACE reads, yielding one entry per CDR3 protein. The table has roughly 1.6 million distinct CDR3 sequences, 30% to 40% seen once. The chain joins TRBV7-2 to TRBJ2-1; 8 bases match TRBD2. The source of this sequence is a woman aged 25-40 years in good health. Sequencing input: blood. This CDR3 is CASSPAGGMQFF. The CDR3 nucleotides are TGTGCCAGCAGCCCCGCGGGGGGTATGCAGTTCTTC.